The clone carrying this TCR beta chain was counted only a few times. Its target is unknown. There are 16 residues in the CDR3. Trimming shortened V by 1 base and J by 7 bases, and 19 bases separated the two germline ends. Germline V CDR1 and CDR2: LNHNV, YYDKDF (reference sequence). TCRdb itself ran the 5' RACE reads through MiXCR, one entry per CDR3 protein. The sample holds a few hundred thousand distinct CDR3 sequences, approximately 13% seen once. The data belong to a study of identical twins. Study-wide points: Weaker excess twin sharing was seen among beta out-of-frame sequences. Monozygotic twins shared more out-of-frame TCR alpha than recombination models predicted.

These same records also appear under a second study, on yellow fever vaccine responses in identical twins.

This clonotype was obtained from a woman aged 18-35 years in good health. Sequenced: CD8+ T cells sorted from blood. This chain connects TRBV15 to TRBJ2-5; perhaps TRBD2 as D (6 bases). The CDR3 DNA reads TGTGCCACCAGCAGAGTTTTGGAGGCCGAGGGAGGGACCCAGTACTTC. This sequence encodes CATSRVLEAEGGTQYF.